The 15 T cell receptor beta chains reported below all come from one sample, sequenced in a study of cytomegalovirus exposure and HLA in healthy donors. 13 Jbeta primers and 60 Vbeta primers were used for the PCR. Sequenced by immunoSEQ multiplex PCR; TCRdb stores in-frame clones only, minus some. The table lists fewer than 90,000 clones, approximately 80% of them singletons, with about 3.8% in the top ten. Sequencing was carried out using PBMCs. These receptors originate from a man aged 25-40 years in good health and CMV-seronegative.

The genes are TRBV21-1 and TRBJ2-1; the D call TRBD2 from the table was never checked on the DNA. TRBV21-1 corresponds to a pseudogene. CDR3 size: 18 residues. The CDR3 sequence: CASLKSGFSSGPVHEQFF. The CDR3 nucleotides read TGTGCCAGCCTCAAAAGTGGGTTCTCTAGCGGACCGGTCCATGAGCAGTTCTTC.

V is TRBV7-9 and J is TRBJ2-3; the match to TRBD2 covers 13 bases. CDR1 is SEHNR and CDR2 is FQNEAQ in the germline V gene (reference sequence). Germline trimming cut 3 bases from V and 4 bases from J; bases unmatched to any gene: 4. The CDR3 sequence is 16 residues long. The CDR3 loop reads CASSLTSGRSADTQYF. For the CDR3, the DNA is TGTGCCAGCAGCTTGACTAGCGGGAGGTCCGCAGATACGCAGTATTTT.

The chain recombines TRBV6-1 with TRBJ2-2; tentative D call: TRBD1 (6 bases). The length of the CDR3 is 16 residues. The V gene's germline CDR1 is MNHNS and CDR2 SASEGT. V lost 4 bases to trimming and J lost 1 base, with 13 bases between them. The CDR3 reads CASSAPQGWNTGELFF. The DNA for the CDR3 is TGTGCCAGCAGTGCCCCACAGGGTTGGAACACCGGGGAGCTGTTTTTT.

The gene calls are TRBV2 and TRBJ1-1; 7 bases are shared with TRBD1. Germline V gene data show CDR1 as SNHLY and CDR2 as FYNNEI. The CDR3 contains 15 residues. The ends lost 5 bases at V and 6 bases at J; junction bases unmatched: 12. In nucleotides, the CDR3 is TGTGCCAGCAGTCCCACCTTCGGACAGGTTCCTGAAGCTTTCTTT. Translating it yields CASSPTFGQVPEAFF.

This rearrangement joins TRBV5-1 to TRBJ2-5; a weak D match, TRBD1 (6 bases). The V and J ends lost 4 bases and 1 base respectively, with 11 bases between them. This CDR3 is 14 amino acids long. Germline V gene data show CDR1 as SGHRS and CDR2 as YFSETQ. This chain's CDR3 is CASSPGQFQETQYF. Here the CDR3 DNA reads TGCGCCAGCAGCCCCGGACAGTTCCAAGAGACCCAGTACTTC.

The V and J genes are TRBV6-5 and TRBJ1-3; D not certain. Germline V gives CDR1 MNHEY, CDR2 SVGAGI. This CDR3 is built from 16 residues. Trimming removed 3 bases at V and 0 bases at J, with 12 bases between. CDR3: CASSYGLPGSGNTIYF. The CDR3, as DNA: TGTGCCAGCAGTTATGGACTCCCGGGCTCTGGAAACACCATATATTTT.

J is TRBJ2-7 and V is TRBV20-1; D ambiguous. Germline values: CDR1 DFQATT, CDR2 SNEGSKA (reference sequence). The CDR3 contains 11 residues. The V gene lost 0 bases and the J gene lost 10 bases, with 10 bases spanning the gap. CDR3 coding DNA: TGCAGTGCTAGAGATTTGGCACCACAGTACTTC. Amino acids: CSARDLAPQYF.

This rearrangement joins TRBV5-5 to TRBJ1-1; D is unclear. The CDR3 is made up of 13 amino acids. Germline values: CDR1 SGHKS, CDR2 YYEKEE (reference sequence). With 2 bases removed from V and 5 bases from J, the gap between germline ends came to 10 bases. CDR3 sequence (DNA): TGTGCCAGCAGCTTCGGGGTGTGGACTGAAGCTTTCTTT. It translates to CASSFGVWTEAFF.

The gene calls are TRBV7-9 and TRBJ2-6; D possibly corresponds to TRBD1 (5 bases). The ends were cut back, 6 bases at V and 4 bases at J, with 7 bases in the middle. Looked up from germline, CDR1 is SEHNR and CDR2 is FQNEAQ (reference sequence). The CDR3 extends over 13 amino acids. The CDR3 reads CASSGAGANVLTF. In nucleotides, the CDR3 is TGTGCCAGCAGTGGGGCGGGGGCCAACGTCCTGACTTTC.

This clone was found once. An end of the junction differs from the germline gene, which may be a read error. This sequence joins TRBV7-9 and TRBJ2-5; D may be TRBD2 (6 bases). The CDR3 is made up of 13 amino acids. The germline V gene has CDR1 SEHNR and CDR2 FQNEAQ (reference sequence). CDR3 DNA: TGTTCCAGCAGCCGGGACTACCAAGAGACCCAGTACTTC. Amino acid sequence: CSSSRDYQETQYF.

The genes are TRBV25-1 and TRBJ2-7; possibly TRBD1 for D (5 bases). Looked up from germline, CDR1 is MGHDK and CDR2 is SYGVNS. The CDR3 is 13 amino acids. Trimming left V 4 bases short and J 2 bases short, with 9 bases between. CDR3 nucleotide sequence: TGTGCCAGCAGTGTGCAGGGCGCCTACGAGCAGTACTTC. This gives the protein CASSVQGAYEQYF.

CDR3: CASSLSGVAADTQYF. CDR3 nucleotide sequence: TGTGCCAGCAGCTTGAGCGGGGTAGCGGCAGATACGCAGTATTTT. The chain recombines TRBV7-2 with TRBJ2-3; 7 positions agree with TRBD2. The CDR3 runs 15 residues. The junction had 7 bases not matched to a gene; V was cut back by 3 bases and J by 4 bases. The V gene's germline CDR1 is SGHTA and CDR2 FQGNSA. The variable domain in full, with the rest retrieved from reference TRBV7-2 and TRBJ2-3, is GAGVSQSPSNKVTEKGKDVELRCDPISGHTALYWYRQSLGQGLEFLIYFQGNSAPDKSGLPSDRFSAERTGGSVSTLTIQRTQQEDSAVYLCASSLSGVAADTQYFGPGTRLTVL.

This chain links TRBV28 with TRBJ2-5, with TRBD2 matching 8 bases. The CDR3 length is 15 residues. The germline V gene has CDR1 MDHEN and CDR2 SYDVKM. With V trimmed by 4 bases and J by 4 bases, 8 bases remained unmatched. This CDR3 reads CASSSPGTRRETQYF. The CDR3 nucleotides are TGTGCCAGCAGTTCTCCCGGGACTAGGAGAGAGACCCAGTACTTC.

The chain couples TRBV6-5 to TRBJ2-7, with a weak D call TRBD1 (5 bases). The CDR3 is 12 amino acids. Per the germline V gene, CDR1 is MNHEY and CDR2 is SVGAGI. V lost 8 bases and J lost 3, with 11 bases in between. CDR3 loop: CASRQWGYEQYF. The CDR3 DNA sequence: TGTGCCAGCCGACAGTGGGGCTACGAGCAGTACTTC.

The chain is built from TRBV4-1 and TRBJ2-1; 10 positions agree with TRBD2. CDR3 length: 17 amino acids. After removal of 4 bases from V and 7 bases from J, the junction contained 13 bases not matched to a gene. Germline V gives CDR1 MGHRA, CDR2 YSYEKL. CDR3 sequence (DNA): TGCGCCAGCAGCCCCCGTACGGCTAGCGGGAGTTATAATGAGCAGTTCTTC. Its protein is CASSPRTASGSYNEQFF.